A selection of T cell receptor beta chains follows, all from one sample in a study of cytomegalovirus exposure and HLA in healthy donors. Method: immunoSEQ multiplex PCR; TCRdb's copy keeps in-frame clones and lacks some. The data contain tens of thousands of clones, 65% to 70% of them seen just once; the ten biggest clones take up about 20%. The sequenced sample consisted of PBMCs. The receptors here all came from a man aged 40-49 years in good health and CMV-seropositive. The CDR3 runs from the conserved cysteine through the conserved F or W.

V	J	CDR3
TRBV11-2	TRBJ2-1	CASSLIRGNSYNEQFF
TRBV7-3	TRBJ2-5	CASSLDTSRTQYF
TRBV14	TRBJ2-7	CASRHRDRGPWKSSYEQYF
TRBV6-5	TRBJ1-1	CASRQATVNTEAFF
TRBV19	TRBJ2-1	CASTPGNNEQFF
TRBV19	TRBJ2-1	CASSLPSGGANEQFF
TRBV29-1	TRBJ2-1	CSVEGAGGHEQFF
TRBV5-1	TRBJ1-2	CASSSVSPDGYTF
TRBV5-5	TRBJ2-1	CASSPRRTGVAYNEQFF
TRBV5-4	TRBJ1-5	CASSAGGNSNQPQHF
TRBV11-3	TRBJ2-7	CAISYKHKGAYEQYF
TRBV6-5	TRBJ1-6	CASSYLRSSPLHF
TRBV7-2	TRBJ2-2	CASSRGQIRVRGIGELFF
TRBV4-2	TRBJ2-3	CASSQEVGGGSTDTQYF
TRBV6-5	TRBJ1-2	CASSLLKDRGLGYTF
TRBV11-3	TRBJ2-1	CASSIPGTGNNEQFF
TRBV4-2	TRBJ2-5	CASSQPSGGVQETQYF
TRBV28	TRBJ2-5	CASSFGGTETQYF
TRBV30	TRBJ1-2	CAWSSGGNYGYTF
TRBV5-1	TRBJ2-3	CASSLIGLAGGPIDTQYF
TRBV2	TRBJ1-5	CASSRGSNQPQHF
TRBV4-2	TRBJ2-7	CASSQESTKSYEQYF
TRBV6-1	TRBJ2-2	CASSEARTSFSGELFF
TRBV29-1	TRBJ2-4	CSVEDRGWGAKNIQYF
TRBV19	TRBJ2-5	CASTSDRAETQYF
TRBV6-6	TRBJ2-2	CASSYSALEVTGELFF
TRBV14	TRBJ2-2	CASSQGLAGSRELFF
TRBV4-1	TRBJ2-3	CASSQEMPGQGTDTQYF
TRBV9	TRBJ2-3	CASSVVASGGGDTQYF
TRBV11-3	TRBJ1-2	CASSLGTGGGYGYTF
TRBV29-1	TRBJ2-3	CSAGGGQGADTQYF
TRBV9	TRBJ2-5	CASSVSLAGGGETQYF
TRBV4-2	TRBJ1-2	CASSYDSDRAYGYTF
TRBV2	TRBJ2-2	CASSAGQITGELFF
TRBV5-5	TRBJ2-5	CASSLGLGAWETQYF
TRBV30	TRBJ2-1	CAWSKGGLGQFF
TRBV6-1	TRBJ2-7	CASSEPRGNYEQYF
TRBV19	TRBJ2-5	CASSISGQGAGETQYF
TRBV9	TRBJ2-7	CASSVAPGTRSEQYF